One sample yielded the 20 T cell receptor beta chains listed below, sequenced in a study of CD8 T cells in Susac syndrome. An input of roughly 0.5 to 1 ug of RNA was subjected to reverse transcription using random hexamers. Each CDR3 protein gets one entry after TCRdb re-called the immunoSEQ multiplex PCR reads with MiXCR. The data contain under 200,000 distinct CDR3 sequences, 90% to 95% of them singletons. Sequencing was carried out using CD8+ T cells from PBMCs. Receptors originate from a human donor with multiple sclerosis.

This clonotype was picked up one time. The junction does not match germline at one end; this may be a read error. V is TRBV12-3 or TRBV12-4 and J is TRBJ2-1; D is unclear. CDR3 size: 12 residues. CDR3 nucleotide sequence: TGCGTATCAATGGACGGAAACAATGAGCAGTTCTTC. It is translated as CVSMDGNNEQFF.

The chain is built from TRBV7-9 and TRBJ1-2; a possible D gene is TRBD1 (5 bases). The CDR3 loop spans 16 amino acids. Trimming cost V 7 bases and J 4 bases, with 22 bases left between them. Germline CDR1 is SEHNR and CDR2 is FQNEAQ (reference sequence). The CDR3 bases are TGTGCCAGCACCCAGTCGGGGACCGCGATGGGCTATGGCTACACCTTC. Translation gives CASTQSGTAMGYGYTF.

The chain is built from TRBV5-1 and TRBJ1-1; D is unclear. V lost 0 bases and J 1 base, leaving 7 bases between the germline ends. Germline V gene data show CDR1 as SGHRS and CDR2 as YFSETQ. The length of the CDR3 is 14 residues. This CDR3 is CASSLEAGNTEAFF. DNA for the CDR3: TGCGCCAGCAGCTTGGAAGCGGGGAACACTGAAGCTTTCTTT.

V is TRBV27 and J is TRBJ2-1; D unclear. Germline V lookup: CDR1 MNHEY, CDR2 SMNVEV (reference sequence). This CDR3 contains 16 residues. Trimming took 2 bases from V and 0 from J, leaving 11 bases between them. This chain's CDR3 is CASSLETSYSYNEQFF. CDR3 in DNA: TGTGCCAGCAGTTTAGAGACATCGTACTCCTACAATGAGCAGTTCTTC.

The chain joins TRBV7-9 to TRBJ2-1; D unclear. Trimming removed 0 bases from V and 7 bases from J, with 4 bases in between. The CDR3 covers 12 residues. Germline V gene sequence: CDR1 SEHNR, CDR2 FQNEAQ (reference sequence). This CDR3 reads CASSLASNEQFF. The DNA of the CDR3 is TGTGCCAGCAGCTTAGCGTCTAATGAGCAGTTCTTC. The complete variable domain, with remaining parts taken from reference TRBV7-9 and TRBJ2-1, reads DTGVSQNPRHKITKRGQNVTFRCDPISEHNRLYWYRQTLGQGPEFLTYFQNEAQLEKSRLLSDRFSAERPKGSFSTLEIQRTEQGDSAMYLCASSLASNEQFFGPGTRLTVL.

V and J are TRBV15 and TRBJ2-7, with D hard to call. V was cut by 6 bases and J by 3 bases, with 6 bases left in between. There are 11 residues in the CDR3. Germline CDR1 and CDR2: LNHNV and YYDKDF (reference sequence). The DNA of the CDR3 is TGTGCCACCAGAGGCGGCTACGAGCAGTACTTC. This sequence encodes CATRGGYEQYF. The complete variable domain, with remaining parts taken from reference TRBV15 and TRBJ2-7, reads DAMVIQNPRYQVTQFGKPVTLSCSQTLNHNVMYWYQQKSSQAPKLLFHYYDKDFNNEADTPDNFQSRRPNTSFCFLDIRSPGLGDTAMYLCATRGGYEQYFGPGTRLTVT.

The genes are TRBV24-1 and TRBJ2-3; the D is unclear. Trimming cost V 5 bases and J 1 base, with 6 bases left between them. The germline gives CDR1 KGHDR, CDR2 SFDVKD. CDR3 length equals 13 residues. DNA for the CDR3: TGTGCCACCAGTGCTCCTGGCACAGATACGCAGTATTTT. It translates to CATSAPGTDTQYF.

The chain recombines TRBV30 with TRBJ1-1; D gene ambiguous. The V end was cut by 4 bases, the J end by 0 bases, with 6 bases between. Germline CDR1 and CDR2: GTSNPN and SVGIG (reference sequence). The CDR3 covers 12 residues. CDR3 DNA: TGTGCCTGGAACGACTTGAACACTGAAGCTTTCTTT. This codes for CAWNDLNTEAFF.

About this clonotype itself: Sequence at one end of the junction differs from germline and may be a read error. The chain combines TRBV2 with TRBJ2-5, with a possible D match to TRBD2 (6 bases). The CDR3 length is 13 residues. The germline CDR1 and CDR2 sequences are SNHLY and FYNNEI. The CDR3 sequence is CASGGLHQETQYF. DNA for the CDR3: TGTGCCAGCGGGGGACTTCACCAGGAGACCCAGTACTTC.

The chain employs TRBV2 and TRBJ1-2; no definite D call. The CDR3 sequence is 13 residues long. Trimming pared 4 bases from V and 2 bases from J, leaving 8 bases between. Germline V gene sequence: CDR1 SNHLY, CDR2 FYNNEI. The CDR3 region has the DNA TGTGCCAGCAGTGGAGGATACAACTATGGCTACACCTTC. Protein sequence: CASSGGYNYGYTF.

This chain connects TRBV7-8 to TRBJ2-1, with 8 bases fitting TRBD1. This CDR3 comprises 16 residues. The germline gives CDR1 SGHVS, CDR2 FQNEAQ. The J segment lost 3 bases and the V segment lost 5 bases, leaving 9 bases of the junction unmatched. The CDR3 DNA reads TGTGCCAGCAGCATTACGACAGGGGACTTCTACAATGAGCAGTTCTTC. Amino acids: CASSITTGDFYNEQFF.

The genes are TRBV27 and TRBJ2-2, with TRBD1 identical over 7 bases. The CDR3 covers 14 residues. V trimming: 6 bases; J trimming: 4 bases; junction bases outside the gene matches: 5. Germline CDR1 MNHEY, CDR2 SMNVEV (reference sequence). Here the CDR3 reads CASRTTGITGELFF. For the CDR3, the DNA is TGTGCCAGCAGAACGACAGGGATCACCGGGGAGCTGTTTTTT.

V and J are TRBV12-3 or TRBV12-4 and TRBJ2-5; TRBD1 or TRBD2 may be the D gene (5 bases each). There are 14 residues in the CDR3. Trimming removed 3 bases at V and 5 bases at J, with 13 bases between. The DNA for the CDR3 is TGTGCCAGCAGTTTTGAGGGGTTCGGGGAGACCCAGTACTTC. Its translation is CASSFEGFGETQYF.

This rearrangement joins TRBV6-1 to TRBJ2-3; TRBD1 is a possible D gene (5 bases). Germline V gene lookup returns CDR1 MNHNS and CDR2 SASEGT. With 7 bases removed from V and 2 bases from J, the gap between germline ends came to 19 bases. The CDR3 contains 16 residues. Written as DNA, the CDR3 is TGTGCCAGCACCGAAGGGGTCAATTACCCCACAGATACGCAGTATTTT. Its protein is CASTEGVNYPTDTQYF.

The chain joins TRBV29-1 to TRBJ2-2; D may be TRBD1 (5 bases). This CDR3 has 12 amino acids. V gave up 5 bases and J gave up 4 bases, with 8 bases separating them. Per germline, CDR1 SQVTM and CDR2 ANQGSEA. The CDR3 loop is CSVRRATGELFF. CDR3 DNA sequence: TGCAGCGTTCGCAGGGCCACCGGGGAGCTGTTTTTT.

This chain connects TRBV3-1 to TRBJ2-1; D gene unclear. V was cut by 10 bases and J by 0 bases, with 10 bases left in between. The CDR3 spans 13 residues. Germline assignment: CDR1 LGHDT and CDR2 YNNKEL (reference sequence). CDR3: CATQVNSYNEQFF. CDR3 sequence (DNA): TGTGCCACGCAGGTTAACTCCTACAATGAGCAGTTCTTC.

This chain uses TRBV24-1 with TRBJ2-1; D is possibly TRBD1 or TRBD2 (5 bases each). CDR1 and CDR2 from the germline V gene are KGHDR and SFDVKD. V lost 5 bases and J 4 bases, leaving 11 bases between the germline ends. This CDR3 spans 14 amino acids. In nucleotides, the CDR3 is TGTGCCACCAGTGGAGGGGACCGATACAATGAGCAGTTCTTC. The encoded protein is CATSGGDRYNEQFF.

This clonotype was seen a handful of times. The chain joins TRBV6-6 to TRBJ2-1; D is unresolved. Trimming stripped 0 bases from V and 10 bases from J, with 4 bases between. The CDR3 is 11 amino acids. In germline, CDR1 is MNHNY, CDR2 SVGAGI (reference sequence). The CDR3 here is CASSYSHEQFF. The CDR3, as DNA: TGTGCCAGCAGTTACTCCCACGAGCAGTTCTTC.

The V gene is TRBV25-1, the J gene TRBJ2-3; unclear D gene. With 0 bases removed from V and 2 bases from J, the gap between germline ends came to 9 bases. In germline, CDR1 is MGHDK, CDR2 SYGVNS. This CDR3 is 15 amino acids long. As DNA, the CDR3 is TGTGCCAGCAGTGAATATGGCAGTTCCACAGATACGCAGTATTTT. This sequence encodes CASSEYGSSTDTQYF.

J is TRBJ2-3 and V is TRBV7-2; D may match TRBD1 or TRBD2 (6 bases each). The germline gives CDR1 SGHTA, CDR2 FQGNSA. The CDR3 sequence is 14 residues long. The V and J ends lost 2 bases and 6 bases respectively, with 12 bases between them. The CDR3, as DNA: TGTGCCAGCAGCTTATACGGGGGCCATGATACGCAGTATTTT. This sequence encodes CASSLYGGHDTQYF.